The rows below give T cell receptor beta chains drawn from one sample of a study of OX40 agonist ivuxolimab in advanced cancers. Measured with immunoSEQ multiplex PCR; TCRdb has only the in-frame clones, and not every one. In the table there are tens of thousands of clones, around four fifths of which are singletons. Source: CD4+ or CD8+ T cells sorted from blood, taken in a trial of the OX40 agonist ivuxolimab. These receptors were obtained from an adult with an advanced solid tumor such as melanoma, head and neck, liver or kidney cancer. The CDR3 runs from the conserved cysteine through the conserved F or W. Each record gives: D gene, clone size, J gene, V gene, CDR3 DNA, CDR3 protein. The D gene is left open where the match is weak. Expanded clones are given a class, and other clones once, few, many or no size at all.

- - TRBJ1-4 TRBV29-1 TGCAGCGTTGAAGATCCTGGACCGTTCCGTGAAAAACTGTTTTTT CSVEDPGPFREKLFF
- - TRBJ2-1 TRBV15 TGTGCCACCAGCAGAGTTGCAGGGAGCTCCTACAATGAGCAGTTCTTC CATSRVAGSSYNEQFF
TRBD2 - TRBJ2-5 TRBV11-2 TGTGCCAGCAGCCCCAGCGGGGGGGCCCGGGAGACCCAGTACTTC CASSPSGGARETQYF
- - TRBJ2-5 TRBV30 TGTGCCTGGAGTGCACCACCGACAGTTCAAGAGACCCAGTACTTC CAWSAPPTVQETQYF
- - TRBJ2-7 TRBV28 TGTGCCAGCAGCCCAGACAGTCCCCGGGGTAACGAGCAGTACTTC CASSPDSPRGNEQYF
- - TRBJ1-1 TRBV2 TGTGCCAGCAGTCCGGGGGCCTCGGAAGCTTTCTTT CASSPGASEAFF
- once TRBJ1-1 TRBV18 TGTGCCAGCTCACACATAAAGAACACTGAAGCTTTCTTT CASSHIKNTEAFF
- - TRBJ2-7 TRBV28 TGTGCCAGCAGTAAAGGACGGTACGGACGACTCTACGAGCAGTACTTC CASSKGRYGRLYEQYF
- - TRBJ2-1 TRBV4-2 TGTGCCAGCAGCCAAGCTAGCCGAAGCTCCTACAATGAGCAGTTCTTC CASSQASRSSYNEQFF
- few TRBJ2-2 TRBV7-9 TGTGCCAGCAGGCCCGAAGGCGCCTCCGGGGAGCTGTTTTTT CASRPEGASGELFF
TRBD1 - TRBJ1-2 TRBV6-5 TGTGCCAGCAGTCGGACTGCTACAGGGGAATCTGGCTACACCTTC CASSRTATGESGYTF
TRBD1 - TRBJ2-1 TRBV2 TGTGCCAGTGAAGCTGGGGGACAGACCTACAATGAGCAGTTCTTC CASEAGGQTYNEQFF
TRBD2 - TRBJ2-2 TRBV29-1 TGCAGCGTTGGAACTAGCGAGACGTACTATGGCGGGGAGCTGTTTTTT CSVGTSETYYGGELFF
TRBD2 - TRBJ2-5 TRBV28 TGTGCCAGCACTCCCTTCTCGGGGGGAGAGACCCAGTACTTC CASTPFSGGETQYF